This TCR beta chain was profiled in a study of T cell changes during pregnancy in multiple sclerosis (dated by TCRdb to 2018 to 2020). A note on the overall study: Changes in the T cell repertoire over the course of pregnancy were examined in this study in women with multiple sclerosis.

This clone showed up just once. The antigen it binds to is not known. There are no base qualities to consult, and no much larger clone falls within one base. Trimming accounts for 0 bases at V and 4 bases at J, while the number of junction bases matched to no gene is 5. The CDR3, cysteine through phenylalanine, is 16 amino acids long. CDR3 DNA only is kept here, 48 bases in frame from base 1. Based on the germline V gene, the CDR1 and CDR2 sequences are SGHRS and YFSETQ. Receptor libraries were prepared by the immunoSEQ multiplex PCR assay. In its TCRdb copy, this immuneACCESS table keeps in-frame sequences only and misses some clones. Where compared with another copy, unresolved V genes explain less than half of these, and the others have no known cause. This sample gives some 100,000 clones in total; more than 85% of them show up just once. The biggest ten clones account for 2.5% to 4% of the sample.

This chain is built from TRBV5-1 and TRBJ1-3; 9 middle bases align to TRBD1. Sequenced here: peripheral blood, sampled in the second trimester of pregnancy. The sequence derives from a female donor with multiple sclerosis, enrolled in a pregnancy study. The DNA sequence is given as TGCGCCAGCAGCTTGGACAGGACAGGGGTAGGAAACACCATATATTTT. Translated, this gives CASSLDRTGVGNTIYF.